This TCR beta chain was retrieved from a study of OX40 agonist ivuxolimab in advanced cancers. Across the whole study: Partial responses were recorded for three patients, including one with hepatocellular carcinoma and two with cutaneous melanoma. General study points: Some nonresponders likewise displayed low normalized T-cell clonal expansion.

As to this clone: Its matching antigen is unknown.

The length of the CDR3 is 12 residues. Germline V gene lookup returns CDR1 WSHSY and CDR2 SAAADI. V was pared by 10 bases and J by 6 bases, with 14 bases between. Measured with immunoSEQ multiplex PCR; TCRdb has only the in-frame clones, and not every one. In the table there are more than 70,000 clones, 85% to 90% of which are singletons. The rearrangement links TRBV10-2 to TRBJ2-3, with D possibly matching TRBD2 (5 bases). The sample consisted of CD4+ or CD8+ T cells sorted from blood, taken in a trial of the OX40 agonist ivuxolimab. The TCR originated in an adult with an advanced solid tumor such as melanoma, head and neck, liver or kidney cancer. CDR3 loop: CATASADDTQYF. In nucleotides, the CDR3 is TGCGCCACCGCCTCAGCGGATGATACGCAGTATTTT.